This T cell receptor (beta chain) was retrieved from a study of T cell repertoires in cytomegalovirus infection. Study as a whole: Public TCR beta signatures were indicative of both CMV infection and a matching HLA type.

In TCRdb, the reads were re-called with MiXCR into one record per CDR3 protein. This table has about 300,000 distinct CDR3 sequences, roughly a tenth appearing once. The CDR3 is made up of 13 amino acids. Germline loops: CDR1 SGHNT, CDR2 YYREEE (reference sequence). V was shortened by 4 bases and J by 7 bases, with 11 bases between the two germline ends. As concerns this clonotype: The antigen is not known.

Notes on the study in general: Frequencies of public TCR beta families were cumulated, and this identified carriers of CMV plus the relevant HLA. Predominance within the ex vivo response was attributable to HLA-C-restricted CMV-specific TCR beta clonotypes.

This chain joins TRBV5-4 and TRBJ1-4; D remains unclear. Sequenced material: PBMCs. This receptor was obtained from a human donor in good health (CMV status not recorded). Some clones in this sample may be carry-over from other donors' samples. CDR3 protein: CASSHDFGEKLFF. The CDR3 nucleotides read TGTGCCAGCAGCCACGATTTCGGTGAAAAACTGTTTTTT.